A selection of T cell receptor beta chains follows, all from one sample in a study of cytomegalovirus exposure and HLA in healthy donors. Some clones are missing from TCRdb's copy, which holds only in-frame ones; the method was immunoSEQ multiplex PCR. The repertoire holds some 74,000 clones, with roughly 80% as singletons. The sample was PBMCs. The source of these receptors is a male donor in good health and CMV-seronegative. The CDR3 runs from the conserved cysteine through the conserved F or W. The D gene is left open where the match is weak. Clone sizes are given selectively: once, few, many, or a class where the clone is expanded.

NA	TRBV5-1	TRBJ1-3	TRBD1	CASSPQGAGGNTIYF	TGCGCCAGCAGCCCTCAGGGGGCAGGTGGAAACACCATATATTTT
NA	TRBV7-7	TRBJ2-2	NA	CASSLGLHADTGELFF	TGTGCTAGCAGCTTAGGGTTGCACGCGGACACCGGGGAGCTGTTTTTT
NA	TRBV2	TRBJ2-1	NA	CASSGSRGNEQFF	TGTGCCAGCAGTGGTTCCCGGGGCAATGAGCAGTTCTTC
few	TRBV28	TRBJ1-2	NA	CASSLSSYGYTF	TGTGCCAGCAGTTTATCCAGCTATGGCTACACCTTC
few	TRBV30	TRBJ1-6	NA	CALRPTGNSPLHF	TGTGCCCTCAGGCCAACTGGGAATTCACCCCTCCACTTT
NA	TRBV5-4	TRBJ2-7	TRBD1	CASSPGQGASFEQYF	TGTGCCAGCAGCCCGGGACAGGGGGCGAGCTTCGAGCAGTACTTC
few	TRBV11-2	TRBJ1-3	NA	CASAFGGRPSGNTIYF	TGTGCCAGCGCCTTTGGGGGCAGGCCCTCTGGAAACACCATATATTTT
NA	TRBV5-1	TRBJ2-7	TRBD1	CASSSRQGSYEQYF	TGCGCCAGCAGCTCCCGACAGGGTTCCTACGAGCAGTACTTC
NA	TRBV7-2	TRBJ2-6	TRBD2	CASSFGGGAGANVLTF	TGTGCCAGCAGCTTTGGCGGGGGGGCTGGGGCCAACGTCCTGACTTTC
NA	TRBV5-1	TRBJ2-1	TRBD2	CASSLESSGSYNVQFF	TGCGCCAGCAGCTTGGAGTCTAGCGGCTCTTACAATGTGCAGTTCTTC
NA	TRBV7-2	TRBJ2-5	NA	CASSLAEGAETQYF	TGTGCCAGCAGCTTAGCGGAGGGGGCAGAGACCCAGTACTTC
NA	TRBV4-3	TRBJ2-3	TRBD2	CASRAGLAGGPDTQYF	TGCGCCAGCAGGGCAGGACTAGCGGGGGGGCCGGATACGCAGTATTTT
NA	TRBV10-2	TRBJ2-7	NA	CASTQGRLSYEQYF	TGCGCCAGCACTCAGGGGCGCCTATCCTACGAGCAGTACTTC
NA	TRBV4-3	TRBJ1-6	NA	CASSQELGPNSPLNF	TGCGCCAGCAGCCAAGAGCTTGGGCCGAATTCACCCCTCAACTTT
NA	TRBV11-3	TRBJ2-1	TRBD1	CASSLQGYEQFF	TGTGCCAGCAGCCTACAGGGGTATGAGCAGTTCTTC
NA	TRBV6-5	TRBJ2-1	NA	CASSGGGDYNEQFF	TGTGCCAGCTCCGGAGGGGGGGACTACAATGAGCAGTTCTTC
NA	TRBV9	TRBJ2-7	NA	CASSVDVRREQYF	TGTGCCAGCAGCGTAGATGTCCGGAGGGAGCAGTACTTC